One and the same sample provided the 14 T cell receptor beta chains below, sequenced in a study of shared clonotypes between healthy human individuals. The repertoire was sequenced with immunoSEQ multiplex PCR; TCRdb's copy has only in-frame clones and lacks some. Here the sample spans some 1,100,000 clones, 70% to 80% being singletons. The sequencing sample was made of memory CD4+ T cells from PBMCs. The sample's subset: CD45RA-negative fraction. The receptor source for this set is a young man in good health. Some clones in this sample may be carry-over from other donors' samples.

The V gene is TRBV19, the J gene TRBJ1-2; 7 nucleotides match TRBD1. Trimming removed 4 bases from V and 4 bases from J; junction bases left unmatched: 9. Per the germline V gene, CDR1 is LNHDA and CDR2 is SQIVND (reference sequence). There are 15 residues in the CDR3. The CDR3 reads CASSTRAGGGYGYTF. Written as DNA, the CDR3 is TGTGCCAGTAGTACCCGGGCAGGGGGAGGCTATGGCTACACCTTC.

The rearrangement uses TRBV11-1 and TRBJ2-7, with a tentative D call TRBD2 (6 bases). There are 16 residues in the CDR3. Germline V gene sequence: CDR1 SGHAT, CDR2 FQDESV (reference sequence). V dropped 1 base and J dropped 10 bases, with 23 bases sitting between them. CDR3: CASSLVSQGGNYGQYF. The CDR3 coding sequence is TGTGCCAGCAGCTTAGTTTCGCAGGGCGGGAACTACGGACAGTACTTC.

A word on this clone: This CDR3 is also generated by other DNA sequences in the sample. The gene calls are TRBV9 and TRBJ2-1, with D perhaps TRBD2 (7 bases). Germline V lookup: CDR1 SGDLS, CDR2 YYNGEE. There are 15 residues in the CDR3. The V end lost 2 bases, the J end lost 0 bases, and 9 bases lay between the germline ends. As DNA, the CDR3 is TGTGCCAGCAGCGTTGCGGGGGCCTCCTACAATGAGCAGTTCTTC. Its protein product is CASSVAGASYNEQFF.

This chain joins TRBV6-6 and TRBJ2-7; 10 bases map to TRBD2. CDR3 length: 14 amino acids. With V trimmed by 6 bases and J by 2 bases, 4 bases remained unmatched. Germline CDR1 reads MNHNY; CDR2 reads SVGAGI (reference sequence). CDR3 sequence reads: CASSSTSGTYEQYF. In DNA, the CDR3 is TGTGCCAGCAGCAGTACTAGCGGGACCTACGAGCAGTACTTC.

The rearrangement joins TRBV28 to TRBJ1-2; D is unclear. The CDR3 sequence is 13 residues long. V gave up 6 bases and J gave up 8 bases, with 16 bases separating them. CDR1 is MDHEN and CDR2 is SYDVKM in the germline V gene. CDR3 region: CASSHQEAVGYTF. The CDR3 bases are TGTGCCAGCAGCCACCAGGAGGCCGTCGGCTACACCTTC.

V usage is TRBV4-3 and J usage is TRBJ2-7, with D possibly TRBD2 on 6 matching bases. The V gene lost 0 bases and the J gene lost 5 bases, with 14 bases spanning the gap. Germline V gene sequence: CDR1 LGHNA, CDR2 YSLEER. The CDR3 runs to 15 residues. The CDR3 protein is CASSQEGREIDEQYF. The CDR3 DNA reads TGCGCCAGCAGCCAAGAAGGTCGGGAGATCGACGAGCAGTACTTC.

This sequence joins TRBV9 and TRBJ2-1, with D possibly matching TRBD2 (5 bases). Germline V lookup: CDR1 SGDLS, CDR2 YYNGEE. The CDR3 spans 13 residues. Trimming removed 1 base from V and 5 bases from J, with 7 bases in between. The CDR3 loop is CASSVQADNEQFF. CDR3 nucleotide sequence: TGTGCCAGCAGCGTACAAGCGGACAATGAGCAGTTCTTC.

As to this clone: This specimen includes other DNA sequences encoding the same CDR3. The chain uses TRBV20-1 and TRBJ2-7, with D unresolved. Trimming shortened V by 1 base and J by 2 bases, and 0 bases separated the two germline ends. The CDR3 loop spans 10 amino acids. Germline CDR1 reads DFQATT; CDR2 reads SNEGSKA (reference sequence). The CDR3 sequence is CSARAYEQYF. CDR3 nucleotide sequence: TGCAGTGCTAGAGCCTACGAGCAGTACTTC.

The chain couples TRBV7-8 to TRBJ2-7, with D perhaps TRBD2 (6 bases). The CDR3 contains 13 residues. Germline CDR1 is SGHVS and CDR2 is FQNEAQ. Trimming left V 1 base short and J 7 bases short, with 11 bases between. CDR3 DNA sequence: TGTGCCAGCAGCTTAGTGGGACTGGAGGAGCAGTACTTC. Its translation: CASSLVGLEEQYF.

This chain links TRBV9 with TRBJ2-2; 10 bases map to TRBD2. J lost 6 bases, V lost 4 bases, and 9 bases had no gene match. Germline loops: CDR1 SGDLS, CDR2 YYNGEE. There are 16 residues in the CDR3. CDR3 nucleotides: TGTGCCAGCAGCTTAACTAGCGGGATTAGCCCCGGGGAGCTGTTTTTT. Encoded protein: CASSLTSGISPGELFF.

The CDR3 sequence: CASSANRQGDEQFF. The CDR3 coding sequence is TGTGCCAGCAGCGCGAATAGACAGGGGGATGAGCAGTTCTTC. This chain joins TRBV7-6 and TRBJ2-1, with 9 positions matching TRBD1. The trim removed 5 bases at V and 8 bases at J, leaving 7 bases unmatched. This CDR3 has 14 amino acids. Germline values: CDR1 SGHVS, CDR2 FNYEAQ.

This clone showed up many times. The chain has TRBV5-1 and TRBJ2-7; D may match TRBD1 or TRBD2 (5 bases each). CDR1 is SGHRS, CDR2 YFSETQ, per germline. Trimming cost V 5 bases and J 2 bases, with 14 bases left between them. The CDR3 is 14 amino acids. Here the CDR3 reads CASRGVAGAYEQYF. CDR3 sequence (DNA): TGCGCCAGCAGGGGGGTAGCTGGGGCCTACGAGCAGTACTTC.

This rearrangement joins TRBV5-1 to TRBJ2-3; 10 bases fit TRBD1. The junction had 5 bases not matched to a gene; V was cut back by 0 bases and J by 4 bases. Germline V CDR1 and CDR2: SGHRS, YFSETQ. The CDR3 length is 16 residues. CDR3 nucleotide sequence: TGCGCCAGCAGCTTGGGGACAGGGGGGAGCTCAGATACGCAGTATTTT. Its translation is CASSLGTGGSSDTQYF.

J is TRBJ2-7 and V is TRBV2, with 8 nucleotides matching TRBD1. The CDR3 is 14 amino acids. Germline V gene sequence: CDR1 SNHLY, CDR2 FYNNEI. Losses at the gene ends were 7 bases for V and 1 base for J; bases not matched to a gene: 6. In DNA form, the CDR3 reads TGTGCCAGCATTCTGGACAGGGCATCCTACGAGCAGTACTTC. Its translation is CASILDRASYEQYF.